This note documents a single TCR beta chain sequence. Its target is unknown. TCRdb fed the 5' RACE reads into MiXCR, producing one record per CDR3 protein. The sample records around 8,100 distinct CDR3 sequences, 14% being singletons. Germline values: CDR1 SGHDT, CDR2 YYEEEE. This CDR3 contains 12 residues. Time point denoted: sample taken at primary tumor resection. This record belongs to a study of spatial heterogeneity in lung cancer. About the study: Strongly correlated with TCR transcript counts in tumor regions was a T cell module score, which was a transcriptional module score calculated from matched bulk RNA-seq.

General observations from the study: Tumoral mutation counts were tracked by counts of expanded intratumoral alpha and beta TCRs.

Sequenced here: lung tumor tissue, sampled at surgery. The chain is built from TRBV5-6 and TRBJ2-1; D uncertain. Gene TRBJ2-7 matches the end of the DNA better, so the J call may be wrong. This TCR was recovered from a female donor with early-stage non-small cell lung cancer. CDR3 nucleotide sequence: TGTGCCAGCAGCTTGCTCTCCTACGAGCAGTACTTC. This sequence encodes CASSLLSYEQYF.